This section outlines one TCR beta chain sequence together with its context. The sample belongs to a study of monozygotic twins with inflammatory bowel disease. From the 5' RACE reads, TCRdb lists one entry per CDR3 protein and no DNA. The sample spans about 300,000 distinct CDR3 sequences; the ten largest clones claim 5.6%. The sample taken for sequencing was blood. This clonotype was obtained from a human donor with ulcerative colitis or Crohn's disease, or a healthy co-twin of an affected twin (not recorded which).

CDR3 sequence reads: CASSRGMANRNTEAFF. V and J are TRBV6-1 and TRBJ1-1; TCRdb's D call of TRBD1 is untestable without DNA. CDR1 MNHNS and CDR2 SASEGT come from the germline V gene. The CDR3 runs 16 residues.